This TCR beta chain was sequenced during a study of OX40 agonist ivuxolimab in advanced cancers. Study information: The study treated patients with ivuxolimab, an agonistic anti-OX40 (CD134) antibody. Participants, around 80% male, averaged around 60 years of age, ranging from about 23 to 80.

Germline CDR1 is PRHDT and CDR2 is FYEKMQ (reference sequence). V was cut by 1 base and J by 4 bases, with 13 bases left in between. The CDR3 runs 15 residues. Concerning this clone itself: Its specificity is unknown.

Findings and caveats of the study: Among some nonresponders, normalized T-cell clonal expansion was also low.

Generated by immunoSEQ multiplex PCR, the TCRdb table keeps only in-frame clones and is missing some. The table includes 70,000 to 80,000 clones, about nine tenths detected once. The origin of this receptor is an adult with an advanced solid tumor such as melanoma, head and neck, liver or kidney cancer. This sequence joins TRBV13 and TRBJ2-5; unclear D gene. Material: CD4+ or CD8+ T cells sorted from blood, obtained in a trial of the OX40 agonist ivuxolimab. The CDR3 loop is CASSLAAYSGETQYF. Written as DNA, the CDR3 is TGTGCCAGCAGCTTAGCGGCCTACTCAGGAGAGACCCAGTACTTC.